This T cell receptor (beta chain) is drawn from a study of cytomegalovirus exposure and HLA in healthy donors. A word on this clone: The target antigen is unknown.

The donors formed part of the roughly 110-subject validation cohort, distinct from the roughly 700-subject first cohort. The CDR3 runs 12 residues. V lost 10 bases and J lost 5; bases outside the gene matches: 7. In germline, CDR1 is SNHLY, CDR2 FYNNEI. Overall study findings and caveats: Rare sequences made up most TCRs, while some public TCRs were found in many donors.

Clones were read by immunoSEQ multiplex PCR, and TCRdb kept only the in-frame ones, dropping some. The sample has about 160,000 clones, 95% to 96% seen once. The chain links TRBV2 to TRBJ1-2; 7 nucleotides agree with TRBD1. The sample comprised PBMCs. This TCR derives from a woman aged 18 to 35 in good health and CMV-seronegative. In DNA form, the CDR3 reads TGTGCCACCACAGGGGATCAGTATGGCTACACCTTC. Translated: CATTGDQYGYTF.